Below, 8 T cell receptor beta chains from the same sample are listed, as sequenced in a study of T cells in Graves' hyperthyroidism and ophthalmopathy. TCR beta CDR3 region amplification was performed from RNA transcripts. A first-round RT-PCR of the TCR CDR3 used the HTBI primer set. MiXCR was run by TCRdb on the multiplex PCR reads, yielding one entry per CDR3 protein. The sample contains more than 600,000 distinct CDR3 sequences, roughly 15% of which appear only once. Input material: blood. The receptor set was obtained from a man between 18 and 35 years old with Graves' hyperthyroidism.

This clonotype was counted many times. This rearrangement joins TRBV2 to TRBJ1-5; possible D gene TRBD1, 5 bases. The CDR3 totals 13 residues. CDR1 is SNHLY and CDR2 is FYNNEI in the germline V gene. Trimming left V 6 bases short and J 1 base short, with 7 bases between. The DNA of the CDR3 is TGTGCCAGCAGGCGGGACAGCAATCAGCCCCAGCATTTT. Its protein is CASRRDSNQPQHF.

This clonotype was found many times. The chain uses TRBV3-1 and TRBJ2-1; maybe TRBD2 (6 bases). The V end lost 4 bases, the J end lost 6 bases, and 16 bases lay between the germline ends. Germline V gene lookup returns CDR1 LGHDT and CDR2 YNNKEL (reference sequence). This CDR3 has 15 amino acids. The CDR3 protein is CASSPGLRYLNEQFF. DNA for the CDR3: TGTGCCAGCAGCCCCGGACTACGATACCTCAATGAGCAGTTCTTC.

The V and J genes are TRBV4-3 and TRBJ1-2; D is possibly TRBD1 (5 bases). The CDR3 is 15 amino acids. In germline, CDR1 is LGHNA, CDR2 YSLEER. V lost 0 bases, J lost 2 bases, and 10 bases lay in between. The CDR3 loop is CASSQDGGTNYGYTF. For the CDR3, the DNA is TGCGCCAGCAGCCAAGACGGGGGGACGAACTATGGCTACACCTTC.

The V and J genes are TRBV24-1 and TRBJ2-6, with D hard to call. Germline V lookup: CDR1 KGHDR, CDR2 SFDVKD. The CDR3 runs 15 residues. V lost 3 bases, J lost 4 bases, and 9 bases lay in between. The CDR3 coding sequence is TGTGCCACCAGTGATCAACAGTCCGGGGCCAACGTCCTGACTTTC. Amino acid sequence: CATSDQQSGANVLTF.

This clonotype was counted ten times or more. This chain uses TRBV12-3 or TRBV12-4 with TRBJ2-7; possible D gene TRBD1, 6 bases. The CDR3 covers 16 residues. V gave up 2 bases and J gave up 6 bases, with 20 bases separating them. The CDR3 region has the DNA TGTGCCAGCAGTTTAAATGGCGCGGACAGCTTGGGCGAGCAGTACTTC. Translating it yields CASSLNGADSLGEQYF.

Ten or more counts support this clonotype. This chain links TRBV28 with TRBJ2-1; D unclear. Between the trimmed V and J ends, which lost 3 bases and 3 bases, there was a span of 9 bases. There are 14 residues in the CDR3. In germline, CDR1 is MDHEN, CDR2 SYDVKM. CDR3 amino acids: CASSFRAFYNEQFF. The CDR3 region has the DNA TGTGCCAGCAGTTTCCGGGCGTTCTACAATGAGCAGTTCTTC.

This clonotype was detected only a few times. The rearrangement uses TRBV13 and TRBJ2-7; 8 positions agree with TRBD2. V lost 6 bases and J lost 2; bases outside the gene matches: 9. The CDR3 contains 15 residues. Looked up from germline, CDR1 is PRHDT and CDR2 is FYEKMQ (reference sequence). The CDR3 is CASRPTLAAPYEQYF. DNA of the CDR3: TGTGCCAGCAGGCCGACACTAGCGGCTCCCTACGAGCAGTACTTC.

This clonotype appeared once. The chain carries TRBV24-1 and TRBJ2-1; 14 nucleotides align to TRBD2. Trimming took 5 bases from V and 9 from J; bases not matched to a gene: 11. The CDR3 consists of 17 residues. Germline V CDR1 and CDR2: KGHDR, SFDVKD. The CDR3 region is CATSVLGLAGDFGEQFF. The CDR3 DNA reads as TGTGCCACCAGTGTCCTGGGACTAGCGGGAGATTTTGGTGAGCAGTTCTTC.